The clone carrying this T cell receptor beta chain was counted ten times or more. Its specificity is not known. The CDR3 covers 16 residues. Germline V lookup: CDR1 LGHNT, CDR2 FRNRAP. V dropped 1 base and J dropped 8 bases, with 18 bases sitting between them. The record originates from a study of breast tumors, draining lymph nodes, adjacent tissues. Study findings and constraints: Compared with lymph nodes, tumors were less diverse; compared with nontumor tissue, more. Findings are consistent with lymph node origin and intratumoral expansion of most tumor T cells.

Samples came from axillary lymph nodes draining the breast cancer. TCRdb reprocessed the multiplex PCR reads via MiXCR and lists one record per CDR3 protein. The table records more than 250,000 distinct CDR3 sequences, more than 30% of them present only once. The TCR originated in a female donor with breast cancer. Some clones in this sample may be carry-over from other donors' samples. The source material was axillary lymph node tissue. The chain recombines TRBV12-5 with TRBJ2-1, with D possibly matching TRBD2 (5 bases). CDR3 coding DNA: TGTGCTAGTGGTTTGGGAGGGCCTTTTTCGAACGATGAGCAGTTCTTC. This translates into CASGLGGPFSNDEQFF. Full variable domain (remainder filled in from reference TRBV12-5 and TRBJ2-1): DARVTQTPRHKVTEMGQEVTMRCQPILGHNTVFWYRQTMMQGLELLAYFRNRAPLDDSGMPKDRFSAEMPDATLATLKIQPSEPRDSAVYFCASGLGGPFSNDEQFFGPGTRLTVL.